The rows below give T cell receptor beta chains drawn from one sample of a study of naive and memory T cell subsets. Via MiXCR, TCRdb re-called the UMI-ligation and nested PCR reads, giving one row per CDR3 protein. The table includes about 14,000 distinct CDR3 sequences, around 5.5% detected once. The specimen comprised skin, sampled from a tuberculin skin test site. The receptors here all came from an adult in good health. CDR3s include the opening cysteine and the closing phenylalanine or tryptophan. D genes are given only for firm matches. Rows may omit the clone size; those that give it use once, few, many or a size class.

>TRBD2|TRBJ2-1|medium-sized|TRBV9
CASSLTSGGYNEQFF
TGTGCCAGCAGTCTGACTAGCGGGGGGTACAATGAGCAGTTCTTC
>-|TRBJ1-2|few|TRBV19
CAIRGDSPSYGYTF
TGTGCCATCCGAGGCGACAGTCCTTCCTATGGCTACACCTTC
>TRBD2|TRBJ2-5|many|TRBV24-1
CATSDFSGDGETQYF
TGTGCCACCAGTGATTTTAGCGGGGACGGGGAGACCCAGTACTTC
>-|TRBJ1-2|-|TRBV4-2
CASSREPGHLNYGYTF
TGTGCCAGCAGCCGTGAACCGGGACACCTTAACTATGGCTACACCTTC
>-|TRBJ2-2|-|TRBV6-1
CASSGNRDTGELFF
TGTGCCAGCAGTGGAAACAGGGACACCGGGGAGCTGTTTTTT
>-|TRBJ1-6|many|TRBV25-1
CASSVGARNSPLHF
TGTGCCAGCAGTGTTGGCGCGAGGAATTCACCCCTCCACTTT
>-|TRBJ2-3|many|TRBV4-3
CASSQEASTDTQYF
TGCGCCAGCAGCCAAGAAGCTAGCACAGATACGCAGTATTTT
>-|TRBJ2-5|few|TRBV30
CAWSIKRQETQYF
TGTGCCTGGAGTATAAAGAGGCAAGAGACCCAGTACTTC
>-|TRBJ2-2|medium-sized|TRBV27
CASSLLYTGELFF
TGTGCCAGCAGTTTGCTCTACACCGGGGAGCTGTTTTTT
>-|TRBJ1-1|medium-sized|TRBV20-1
CSALRRREAFF
TGCAGTGCGTTAAGACGACGTGAAGCTTTCTTT
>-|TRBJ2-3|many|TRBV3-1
CASSHPPKADSNTDTQYF
TGTGCCAGCAGCCATCCCCCCAAGGCCGACAGTAACACAGATACGCAGTATTTT
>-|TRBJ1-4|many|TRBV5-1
CASSLDNTVNEKLFF
TGCGCCAGCAGCTTGGATAATACGGTTAATGAAAAACTGTTTTTT
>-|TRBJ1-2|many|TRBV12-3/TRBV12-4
CASSLKTYGYTF
TGTGCCAGCAGTCTAAAAACCTATGGCTACACCTTC
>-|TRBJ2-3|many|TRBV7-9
CASGLAGAGTDTQYF
TGTGCCAGCGGGTTGGCGGGGGCCGGCACAGATACGCAGTATTTT
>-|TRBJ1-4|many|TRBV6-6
CACESATNEKLFF
TGTGCCTGCGAGTCTGCAACTAATGAAAAACTGTTTTTT
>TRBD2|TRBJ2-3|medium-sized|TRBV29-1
CSAGGLAGFSRTDTQYF
TGCAGCGCCGGGGGGCTAGCGGGGTTCTCGAGGACAGATACGCAGTATTTT
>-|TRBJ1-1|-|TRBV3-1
CASSHGAHAFF
TGTGCCAGCAGCCATGGGGCTCACGCTTTCTTT
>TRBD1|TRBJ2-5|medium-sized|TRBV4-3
CASSLSTGVKETQYF
TGCGCCAGCAGCCTATCAACAGGGGTGAAAGAGACCCAGTACTTC
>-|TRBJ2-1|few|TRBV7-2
CASSLAVGQSTPNEQFF
TGTGCCAGCAGCTTAGCAGTCGGCCAGTCAACCCCCAATGAGCAGTTCTTC
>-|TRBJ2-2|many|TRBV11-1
CASSEDRRETGELFF
TGTGCCAGCAGCGAAGACAGGAGGGAGACCGGGGAGCTGTTTTTT
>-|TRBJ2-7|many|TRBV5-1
CASSLAGGQHSYEQYF
TGCGCCAGCAGCTTAGCAGGCGGCCAACACTCCTACGAGCAGTACTTC
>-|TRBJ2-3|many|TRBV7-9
CASSPGEYTDTDTQYF
TGTGCCAGCAGCCCTGGGGAGTACACCGACACAGATACGCAGTATTTT
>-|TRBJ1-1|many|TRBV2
CASGENLNTEAFF
TGTGCCAGCGGTGAGAACCTGAACACTGAAGCTTTCTTT
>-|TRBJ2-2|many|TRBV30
CAWGTFDGELFF
TGTGCCTGGGGGACTTTTGACGGGGAGCTGTTTTTT
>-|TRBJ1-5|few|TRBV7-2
CASSWGGQPQHF
TGTGCCAGCAGCTGGGGGGGTCAGCCCCAGCATTTT
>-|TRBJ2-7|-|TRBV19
CASSPMEGLKYEQYF
TGTGCCAGTAGCCCCATGGAGGGGTTAAAGTACGAGCAGTACTTC
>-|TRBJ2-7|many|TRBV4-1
CASSPFGRPGEEQYF
TGCGCCAGCAGCCCTTTCGGCAGGCCTGGAGAAGAGCAGTACTTC